This TCR beta chain was obtained from a study of cytomegalovirus exposure and HLA in healthy donors. General study findings and limits: Researchers had no immune exposure information except CMV serostatus available. One later analysis reportedly identified an Asian-associated ancestry cluster that showed fewer N-insertions than the roughly 720-donor mean.

The CDR3 consists of 15 residues. Germline CDR1 is KGHSH and CDR2 is LQKENI. The PCR had 60 Vbeta and 13 Jbeta primers. Using immunoSEQ multiplex PCR, the repertoire was profiled, and TCRdb retains in-frame clones only, with some absent. Of 110,000 to 150,000 clones detected, around 80% appear once; the ten largest clones hold around 6.8%. As for this clone: Its antigen is undetermined.

The receptor was derived from a man between 35 and 55 years old in good health and CMV-seropositive. Sequenced: PBMCs. V is TRBV18 and J is TRBJ2-5; 9 bases line up with TRBD2. The J call may be mistaken, given a closer DNA end match to TRBJ2-7. The CDR3, as DNA: TGTGCCAGCTCAACGGCCCCCGGGACTAGCATCGAGCAGTACTTC. Residues: CASSTAPGTSIEQYF.